This TCR beta chain is drawn from a study of shared clonotypes between healthy human individuals. On this clone itself: The identical CDR3 is also encoded by other nucleotide sequences in the sample.

Profiling relied on immunoSEQ multiplex PCR, and the TCRdb table lists in-frame clones only, not all of them. Of roughly 2 million clones in the sample, approximately 96% were seen once. The V gene's germline CDR1 is MNHEY and CDR2 SVGAGI. V was trimmed by 8 bases and J by 2 bases, leaving 12 bases between them. The CDR3 has 13 residues. The chain combines TRBV6-5 with TRBJ2-5; possibly TRBD1 for D (6 bases). Sample: naive CD4+ T cells sorted from blood. Described subset: CD45RA+ positively selected. The sequence was obtained from a young man in good health. The CDR3 DNA is TGTGCCAGCTCCCGGACAGTACAAGAGACCCAGTACTTC. Its protein is CASSRTVQETQYF.